Presented here are 26 T cell receptor beta chains from one specimen sequenced in a study of cytomegalovirus exposure and HLA in healthy donors. The PCR contained 60 Vbeta and 13 Jbeta primers. Sequenced by immunoSEQ multiplex PCR; TCRdb stores in-frame clones only, minus some. The profile shows 150,000 or so clones, 60% to 80% of them singletons. Sequencing was done on a sample of PBMCs. The receptor source for this set is a woman in her 40s in good health and CMV-seronegative.

As DNA, the CDR3 is TGCGCCAGCAGACCTACACCGACAGGGAACACCGGGGAGCTGTTTTTT. It specifies CASRPTPTGNTGELFF. The chain joins TRBV23-1 to TRBJ2-2, with D possibly matching TRBD1 (6 bases). Being an ORF, TRBV23-1 has a function that is uncertain. The CDR3 is made up of 16 amino acids. The V and J ends lost 6 bases and 1 base respectively, with 15 bases between them.

The V and J genes are TRBV4-3 and TRBJ1-6, with TRBD1 matching 8 bases. The CDR3 covers 17 residues. Germline CDR1 reads LGHNA; CDR2 reads YSLEER. J gave up 13 bases and V 0 bases, and 14 bases lay outside the gene matches. This CDR3 reads CASSQEGPGQGKFPLHF. The CDR3, as DNA: TGCGCCAGCAGCCAAGAGGGTCCAGGACAGGGTAAATTTCCCCTCCACTTT.

In regard to this clone: This sample also contains other DNA sequences that code for the same CDR3. The chain carries TRBV7-6 and TRBJ1-6, with TRBD1 matching over 10 bases. The V and J ends lost 5 bases and 7 bases, in that order; junction bases with no gene match: 5. Germline CDR1 is SGHVS and CDR2 is FNYEAQ. This CDR3 contains 15 residues. The CDR3 loop reads CASSLRQGANSPLHF. CDR3 in DNA: TGTGCCAGCAGCCTCCGACAGGGGGCGAATTCACCCCTCCACTTT.

This clone was seen only once. Compared with germline, one end of the junction differs, possibly owing to a read error. CDR3 in amino acids: CSSSLGTGAYEQYF. CDR3 DNA sequence: TGTTCCAGCAGCTTAGGGACAGGGGCCTACGAGCAGTACTTC. V gene TRBV7-9 combines with J gene TRBJ2-7, with 10 bases lining up with TRBD1. This CDR3 is built from 14 residues. Germline V gene sequence: CDR1 SEHNR, CDR2 FQNEAQ (reference sequence).

This chain uses TRBV5-1 with TRBJ1-5; no definite D call. The CDR3 is 14 amino acids. Trimming took 4 bases from V and 1 from J, leaving 9 bases between them. The germline gives CDR1 SGHRS, CDR2 YFSETQ. Written as DNA, the CDR3 is TGCGCCAGCAGCACGGGAGCCAGCAATCAGCCCCAGCATTTT. It translates to CASSTGASNQPQHF.

V usage is TRBV6-1 and J usage is TRBJ1-6; D may be TRBD1 (6 bases). Germline assignment: CDR1 MNHNS and CDR2 SASEGT. V was clipped by 5 bases and J by 9 bases, with 14 bases between them. There are 14 residues in the CDR3. The DNA of the CDR3 is TGTGCCAGCAGTTCAGGGGCTTTGGGTTCACCCCTCCACTTT. Its protein is CASSSGALGSPLHF.

This CDR3 is CASSPGGASYNSPLHF. CDR3 DNA sequence: TGTGCCAGCAGTCCAGGGGGCGCCTCCTATAATTCACCCCTCCACTTT. The chain has TRBV4-2 and TRBJ1-6, with 8 bases that match TRBD1. The CDR3 loop spans 16 amino acids. V lost 6 bases, J lost 0 bases, and 4 bases stayed unmatched. Germline-derived CDR1 and CDR2 are LGHNA and YNFKEQ.

The chain joins TRBV7-8 to TRBJ2-7; TRBD2 aligns across 9 bases. Germline assignment: CDR1 SGHVS and CDR2 FQNEAQ. With V trimmed by 4 bases and J by 7 bases, 11 bases remained unmatched. CDR3 length: 15 amino acids. The CDR3 loop reads CASSSPGTSFFEQYF. The CDR3 DNA follows: TGTGCCAGCAGCTCCCCCGGGACTAGCTTTTTTGAGCAGTACTTC.

This clone was observed a few times. The chain joins TRBV18 to TRBJ2-5; 8 positions match TRBD1. The CDR3 length is 13 residues. Germline CDR1 KGHSH, CDR2 LQKENI. V was pared by 4 bases and J by 3 bases, with 1 base of the junction left unmatched. Written as DNA, the CDR3 is TGTGCCAGCTCACAGGGACAGGAAGAGACCCAGTACTTC. Its protein is CASSQGQEETQYF.

This chain links TRBV2 with TRBJ2-7; perhaps TRBD1 as D (7 bases). Between the trimmed V and J ends, which lost 8 bases and 0 bases, there was a span of 17 bases. The germline V gene encodes CDR1 SNHLY and CDR2 FYNNEI. This CDR3 is 15 amino acids long. Here the CDR3 reads CASGRARDSSYEQYF. Here the CDR3 DNA reads TGTGCCAGCGGAAGGGCGCGGGACAGCTCCTACGAGCAGTACTTC.

The chain is built from TRBV28 and TRBJ1-3, with TRBD1 as a possible D gene (6 bases). V was pared by 3 bases and J by 6 bases, with 12 bases between. Germline CDR1 reads MDHEN; CDR2 reads SYDVKM. This CDR3 is 14 amino acids long. The CDR3 region has the DNA TGTGCCAGCAGTTTGGACAGCGGACCAAACACCATATATTTT. It yields the protein CASSLDSGPNTIYF.

The gene calls are TRBV7-9 and TRBJ1-1; 8 bases map to TRBD1. The CDR3 is made up of 17 amino acids. J was trimmed by 4 bases and V by 4 bases; bases with no gene match: 14. Germline CDR1 and CDR2: SEHNR and FQNEAQ (reference sequence). CDR3 in amino acids: CASSSRIRTGSTTEAFF. The CDR3 DNA reads TGTGCCAGCAGCTCGCGGATTAGGACAGGGTCCACCACTGAAGCTTTCTTT.

This sequence joins TRBV7-8 and TRBJ2-5, with 9 bases aligning to TRBD2. This CDR3 region has 22 residues. V gave up 2 bases and J gave up 5 bases; unmatched junction bases: 27. Germline assignment: CDR1 SGHVS and CDR2 FQNEAQ. The CDR3 sequence: CASSLSSFMGGVRGRAGETQYF. CDR3 sequence (DNA): TGTGCCAGCAGCTTATCGTCGTTTATGGGGGGCGTTCGCGGGAGGGCCGGGGAGACCCAGTACTTC. Complete variable domain (other parts from reference TRBV7-8 and TRBJ2-5): GAGVSQSPRYKVAKRGQDVALRCDPISGHVSLFWYQQALGQGPEFLTYFQNEAQLDKSGLPSDRFFAERPEGSVSTLKIQRTQQEDSAVYLCASSLSSFMGGVRGRAGETQYFGPGTRLLVL.

This CDR3 is CASSLGQPNTGELFF. CDR3 in DNA: TGTGCCAGCAGTCTGGGACAGCCGAACACCGGGGAGCTGTTTTTT. This chain connects TRBV2 to TRBJ2-2; 7 nucleotides line up with TRBD1. Per the germline V gene, CDR1 is SNHLY and CDR2 is FYNNEI. V lost 5 bases to trimming and J lost 0 bases; unmatched junction nucleotides: 3. The CDR3 covers 15 residues.

V is TRBV9 and J is TRBJ2-2, with D maybe TRBD2 (5 bases). Trimming took off 0 bases at V and 5 bases at J, with 11 bases between the two ends. Germline V gene data show CDR1 as SGDLS and CDR2 as YYNGEE. The CDR3 consists of 15 residues. CDR3 sequence (DNA): TGTGCCAGCAGCGTAGGAGGGATGGTGACCGGGGAGCTGTTTTTT. Protein product: CASSVGGMVTGELFF.

The chain is built from TRBV7-8 and TRBJ2-3; 8 bases are shared with TRBD2. Germline CDR1 is SGHVS and CDR2 is FQNEAQ. The length of the CDR3 is 15 residues. J lost 1 base, V lost 5 bases, and 5 bases had no gene match. CDR3 sequence reads: CASSLGRAGTDTQYF. The CDR3 DNA reads as TGTGCCAGCAGCCTCGGGAGGGCCGGCACAGATACGCAGTATTTT. Complete variable domain (other parts from reference TRBV7-8 and TRBJ2-3): GAGVSQSPRYKVAKRGQDVALRCDPISGHVSLFWYQQALGQGPEFLTYFQNEAQLDKSGLPSDRFFAERPEGSVSTLKIQRTQQEDSAVYLCASSLGRAGTDTQYFGPGTRLTVL.

This chain joins TRBV25-1 and TRBJ2-5, with D maybe TRBD2 (5 bases). The germline V gene has CDR1 MGHDK and CDR2 SYGVNS. CDR3 length: 15 amino acids. V lost 6 bases to trimming and J lost 2 bases, with 16 bases between them. CDR3 coding DNA: TGTGCCAGCAGCAGACAAGGACTCCCTCAAGAGACCCAGTACTTC. Translating gives CASSRQGLPQETQYF.

This clone was observed a few times. V is TRBV19 and J is TRBJ1-5, with TRBD1 matching over 7 bases. CDR1 LNHDA and CDR2 SQIVND come from the germline V gene (reference sequence). The CDR3 runs to 16 residues. Losses at the gene ends were 3 bases for V and 1 base for J; bases not matched to a gene: 6. The DNA of the CDR3 is TGTGCCAGTAGTATTTCCGGGACAGCGAGCAATCAGCCCCAGCATTTT. Protein product: CASSISGTASNQPQHF.

The chain is built from TRBV7-9 and TRBJ2-7; possible D gene TRBD2, 5 bases. Germline V gene sequence: CDR1 SEHNR, CDR2 FQNEAQ (reference sequence). CDR3 size: 16 residues. Trimming removed 3 bases from V and 4 bases from J, with 19 bases in between. The CDR3 protein is CASSLKERLAWYEQYF. The CDR3 coding sequence is TGTGCCAGCAGCTTGAAGGAGCGGTTGGCCTGGTACGAGCAGTACTTC.

CDR3 nucleotides: TGTGCCAGCAGCCCCAGGACAGGGGGCAATGAGCAGTTCTTC. This translates into CASSPRTGGNEQFF. The chain carries TRBV7-2 and TRBJ2-1; TRBD1 matches at 10 bases. CDR1 SGHTA and CDR2 FQGNSA come from the germline V gene. Losses at the gene ends were 5 bases for V and 6 bases for J; bases not matched to a gene: 4. The CDR3 spans 14 residues.

V gene TRBV29-1 combines with J gene TRBJ1-1, with 9 bases fitting TRBD1. The CDR3 runs 13 residues. Germline V lookup: CDR1 SQVTM, CDR2 ANQGSEA. V lost 5 bases to trimming and J lost 10 bases; unmatched junction nucleotides: 11. In DNA form, the CDR3 reads TGCAGCGTTCACACCACAGGGGGCGGGGGAGCTTTCTTT. As protein: CSVHTTGGGGAFF.

This clone was recorded once. The chain uses TRBV6-1 and TRBJ1-2, with D unclear. V was trimmed by 2 bases and J by 0 bases, leaving 10 bases between them. Per the germline V gene, CDR1 is MNHNS and CDR2 is SASEGT. The CDR3 covers 15 residues. CDR3 in amino acids: CASSEWLSANYGYTF. CDR3 coding DNA: TGTGCCAGCAGTGAATGGCTGTCAGCTAACTATGGCTACACCTTC.

The rearrangement links TRBV5-4 to TRBJ1-3; 11 nucleotides match TRBD1. The germline V gene has CDR1 SGHNT and CDR2 YYREEE (reference sequence). V lost 0 bases to trimming and J lost 5 bases; unmatched junction nucleotides: 1. The CDR3 sequence is 15 residues long. CDR3 DNA sequence: TGTGCCAGCAGCTTGGGGACAGGGGGCAGAAACACCATATATTTT. Its translation is CASSLGTGGRNTIYF.

The chain recombines TRBV11-2 with TRBJ2-1; 11 nucleotides align to TRBD2. V trimming: 3 bases; J trimming: 5 bases; junction bases outside the gene matches: 6. Per germline, CDR1 SGHAT and CDR2 FQNNGV. The CDR3 extends over 16 amino acids. In DNA form, the CDR3 reads TGTGCCAGCAGCTTTAGGGGGGGACTAGCGGACAATGAGCAGTTCTTC. Translation gives CASSFRGGLADNEQFF.

This chain connects TRBV18 to TRBJ1-5; D unclear. The CDR3 runs to 13 residues. The V end was cut by 2 bases, the J end by 6 bases, with 8 bases between. Germline loops: CDR1 KGHSH, CDR2 LQKENI. CDR3 loop: CASSPGLGQPQHF. As DNA, the CDR3 is TGTGCCAGCTCACCAGGACTTGGTCAGCCCCAGCATTTT.

J is TRBJ2-7 and V is TRBV11-1; 7 positions agree with TRBD2. Germline-derived CDR1 and CDR2 are SGHAT and FQDESV (reference sequence). The CDR3 loop spans 17 amino acids. Trimming at V came to 5 bases and at J to 2 bases, leaving 15 bases not matched to a gene. In DNA, the CDR3 is TGTGCCAGCAGCCGACTTGGGGGGACTATGGTTACCTACGAGCAGTACTTC. Translation: CASSRLGGTMVTYEQYF.